This section outlines one T cell receptor (beta chain) sequence together with its context. Its cognate antigen is unknown. 13 Jbeta primers and 60 Vbeta primers were used for the PCR. Sequencing used immunoSEQ multiplex PCR; TCRdb keeps in-frame clones, though not all of them. Found here are 150,000 to 200,000 clones, around four fifths of them singletons; the top ten hold about 3.1%. The CDR3 consists of 15 residues. Trimming took 2 bases from V and 3 from J, leaving 13 bases between them. From germline, CDR1 is MNHEY and CDR2 SMNVEV (reference sequence). This sample was included in a study of cytomegalovirus exposure and HLA in healthy donors. Findings of the study overall: A missense DCLRE1C variant was associated with V- and J-gene trimming of TCR beta chains in a later analysis, and an independent cohort replicated the association.

The genes are TRBV27 and TRBJ1-1; D gene uncertain. Input material: PBMCs. The receptor was isolated from a female donor in good health and CMV-seronegative. The CDR3 DNA sequence: TGTGCCAGCAGTTTAAGTGGACTTGGGGACACTGAAGCTTTCTTT. Amino acid sequence: CASSLSGLGDTEAFF.